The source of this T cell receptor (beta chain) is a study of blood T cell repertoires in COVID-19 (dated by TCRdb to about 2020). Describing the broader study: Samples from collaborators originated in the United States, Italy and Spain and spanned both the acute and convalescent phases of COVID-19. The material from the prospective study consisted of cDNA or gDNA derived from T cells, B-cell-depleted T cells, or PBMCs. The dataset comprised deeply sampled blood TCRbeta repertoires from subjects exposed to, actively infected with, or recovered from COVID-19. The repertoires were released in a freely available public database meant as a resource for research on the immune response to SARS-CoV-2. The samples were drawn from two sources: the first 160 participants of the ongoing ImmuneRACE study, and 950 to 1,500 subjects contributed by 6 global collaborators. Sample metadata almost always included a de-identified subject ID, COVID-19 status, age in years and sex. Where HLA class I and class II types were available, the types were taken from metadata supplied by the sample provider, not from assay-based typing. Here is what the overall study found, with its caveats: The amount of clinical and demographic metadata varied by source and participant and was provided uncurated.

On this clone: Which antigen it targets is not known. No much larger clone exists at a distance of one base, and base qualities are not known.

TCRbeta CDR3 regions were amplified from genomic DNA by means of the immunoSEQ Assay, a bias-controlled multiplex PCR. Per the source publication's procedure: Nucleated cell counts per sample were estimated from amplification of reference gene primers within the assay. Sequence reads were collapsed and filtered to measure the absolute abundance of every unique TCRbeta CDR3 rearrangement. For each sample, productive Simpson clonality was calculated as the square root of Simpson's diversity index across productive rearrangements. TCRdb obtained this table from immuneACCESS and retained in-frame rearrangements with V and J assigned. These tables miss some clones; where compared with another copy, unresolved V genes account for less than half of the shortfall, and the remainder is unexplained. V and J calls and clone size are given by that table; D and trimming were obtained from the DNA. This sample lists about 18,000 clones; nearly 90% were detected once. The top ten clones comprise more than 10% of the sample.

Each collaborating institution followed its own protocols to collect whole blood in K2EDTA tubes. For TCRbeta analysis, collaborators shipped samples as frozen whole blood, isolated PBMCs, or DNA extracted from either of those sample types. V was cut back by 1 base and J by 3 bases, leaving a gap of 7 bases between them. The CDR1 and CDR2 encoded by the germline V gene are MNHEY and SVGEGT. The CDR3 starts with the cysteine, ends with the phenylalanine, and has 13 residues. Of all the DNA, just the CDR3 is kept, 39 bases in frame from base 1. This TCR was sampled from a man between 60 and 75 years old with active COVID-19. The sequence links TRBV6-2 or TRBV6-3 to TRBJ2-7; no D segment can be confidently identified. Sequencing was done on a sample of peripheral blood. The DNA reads TGTGCCAGCAGTTACTTATCGGGCTACGAGCAGTACTTC. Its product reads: CASSYLSGYEQYF.